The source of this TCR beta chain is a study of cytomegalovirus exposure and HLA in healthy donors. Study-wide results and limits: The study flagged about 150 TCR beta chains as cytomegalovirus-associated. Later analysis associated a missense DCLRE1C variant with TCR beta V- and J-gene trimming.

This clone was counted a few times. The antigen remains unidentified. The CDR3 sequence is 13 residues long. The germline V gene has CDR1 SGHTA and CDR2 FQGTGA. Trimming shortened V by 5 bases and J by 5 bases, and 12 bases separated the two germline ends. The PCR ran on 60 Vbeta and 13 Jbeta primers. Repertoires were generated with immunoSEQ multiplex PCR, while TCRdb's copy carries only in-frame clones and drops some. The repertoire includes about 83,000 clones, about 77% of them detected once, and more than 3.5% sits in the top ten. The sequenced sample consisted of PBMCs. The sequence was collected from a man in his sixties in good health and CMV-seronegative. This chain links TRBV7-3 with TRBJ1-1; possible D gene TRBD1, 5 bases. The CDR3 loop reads CASSQNRGTEAFF. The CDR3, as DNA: TGTGCCAGCAGCCAAAACCGGGGGACTGAAGCTTTCTTT.